These 3 T cell receptor beta chains share one sample of origin, sequenced in a study of blood T cells in healthy people across ages. It was with a sample-barcoded 5' primer and a J-beta primer mix that a second PCR of roughly 6 to 11 cycles was run. One entry per CDR3 protein, called by TCRdb with MiXCR from the 5' RACE reads. The table lists under 2,000,000 distinct CDR3 sequences, approximately 50% of them singletons. The sequenced sample was blood. The source of these receptors is a woman aged 40 to 50 in good health.

The chain carries TRBV27 and TRBJ1-5; D not certain. Trimming removed 0 bases from V and 5 bases from J, with 5 bases in between. Germline-derived CDR1 and CDR2 are MNHEY and SMNVEV (reference sequence). CDR3 size: 13 residues. The chain's CDR3 is CASSLSSHQPQHF. The CDR3 nucleotides are TGTGCCAGCAGTTTATCGTCTCATCAGCCCCAGCATTTT.

V and J are TRBV4-1 and TRBJ2-3; no clear D. V was shortened by 1 base and J by 6 bases, with 14 bases between the two germline ends. The CDR3 sequence is 15 residues long. Per the germline V gene, CDR1 is MGHRA and CDR2 is YSYEKL. CDR3 in amino acids: CASSQVSTSRDTQYF. As DNA, the CDR3 is TGCGCCAGCAGCCAAGTGTCGACCAGCAGGGATACGCAGTATTTT.

The chain is built from TRBV4-3 and TRBJ2-5, with no clear D. The J call may be incorrect, as the DNA end agrees better with TRBJ2-1. The CDR3 runs to 15 residues. CDR1 is LGHNA, CDR2 YSLEER, per germline. The CDR3 reads CASSQGVSIQETQFF. In nucleotides, the CDR3 is TGCGCCAGCAGCCAAGGGGTCAGCATTCAAGAGACCCAGTTCTTC.